This T cell receptor (beta chain) was captured by sequencing in a study of blood T cell repertoires in COVID-19. For the study at large: Researchers got acute and convalescent COVID-19 samples from the United States, Italy and Spain.

Methods used by the authors: Estimated nucleated cell counts came from reference gene primer amplification. Profiling relied on immunoSEQ multiplex PCR, and the TCRdb table lists in-frame clones only, not all of them. V, J and clone size are taken as reported in that table, and D and trimming were inferred from the DNA itself. There are about 270,000 clones in the sample; 70% to 90% occur only once, and 9.1% lies in the top ten. Participants spanned ages about 18 to 95 years and resided in fewer than 30 US areas. The material sequenced was PBMCs or T cells enriched from blood (not recorded which). The TCR originated in a woman in her forties or fifties with acute COVID-19.

The CDR3 sequence is CASAPAGGSYEQYF. Written as DNA, the CDR3 is TGTGCCAGTGCCCCAGCGGGGGGGTCCTACGAGCAGTACTTC. The chain combines TRBV19 with TRBJ2-7; TRBD2 matches 10 bases. CDR1 is LNHDA, CDR2 SQIVND, per germline (reference sequence). The length of the CDR3 is 14 residues. V was pared by 8 bases and J by 1 base, with 5 bases of the junction left unmatched.